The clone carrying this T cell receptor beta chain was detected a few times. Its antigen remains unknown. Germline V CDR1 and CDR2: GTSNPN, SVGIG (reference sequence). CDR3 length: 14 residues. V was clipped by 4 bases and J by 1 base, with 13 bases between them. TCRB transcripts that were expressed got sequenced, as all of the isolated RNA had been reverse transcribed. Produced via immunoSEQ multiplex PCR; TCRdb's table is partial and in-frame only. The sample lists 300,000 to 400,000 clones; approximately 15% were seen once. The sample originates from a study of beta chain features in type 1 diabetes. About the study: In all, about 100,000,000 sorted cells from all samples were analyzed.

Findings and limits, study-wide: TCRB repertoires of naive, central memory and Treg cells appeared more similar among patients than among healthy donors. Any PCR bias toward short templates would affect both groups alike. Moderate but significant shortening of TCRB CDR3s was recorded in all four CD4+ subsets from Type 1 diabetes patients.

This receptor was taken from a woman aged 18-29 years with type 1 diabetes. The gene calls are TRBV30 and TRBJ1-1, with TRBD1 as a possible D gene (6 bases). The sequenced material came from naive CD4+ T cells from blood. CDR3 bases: TGTGCCTGGATCAAAACGGACAGGAACACTGAAGCTTTCTTT. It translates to CAWIKTDRNTEAFF.